This T cell receptor beta chain was identified during a study of beta chain features in type 1 diabetes. Study-level results: In every one of the four CD4+ subsets, TCRB CDR3s were moderately but significantly shorter in Type 1 diabetes patients. The naive, central memory and Treg TCRB repertoires of patients appeared to be more similar to one another than those of healthy donors.

With regard to this clone: The antigen is not known.

Between the trimmed V and J ends, which lost 1 base and 1 base, there was a span of 8 bases. From germline, CDR1 is SGHAT and CDR2 FQNNGV. This CDR3 contains 14 residues. The whole isolated RNA underwent reverse transcription, so sequencing captured expressed TCRB transcripts. Produced via immunoSEQ multiplex PCR; TCRdb's table is partial and in-frame only. The sample lists a few hundred thousand clones; roughly 9.8% were seen once. The authors sorted CD4+ naive, central memory, regulatory and stem cell-like memory cells via CD45RO/CCR7/CD25/CD127/CD95/CD27. Each population that was sorted was more than 95% pure.

The sample taken for sequencing was central memory CD4+ T cells from blood. The chain links TRBV11-2 to TRBJ2-7, with a tentative D call TRBD1 (5 bases). The TCR comes from a man under 40 with type 1 diabetes. The CDR3 DNA reads as TGTGCCAGCAGCTTAGTCGCAGGGTCCTACGAGCAGTACTTC. Translated, it gives CASSLVAGSYEQYF.